What follows is one T cell receptor beta chain and its context. No patient had autoimmune disease or received systemic immunosuppression. Samples were taken at baseline and on day 1 of cycles 4 and 7. The sample belongs to a study of OX40 agonist ivuxolimab in advanced cancers. The method was immunoSEQ multiplex PCR; TCRdb's version includes in-frame clones alone and lacks a portion of them. Counted here are some 14,000 clones, about 81% occurring once; the ten biggest clones make up around 44%. The clonotype originates from an adult with an advanced solid tumor such as melanoma, head and neck, liver or kidney cancer. The source was CD4+ or CD8+ T cells sorted from blood, collected in a trial of the OX40 agonist ivuxolimab.

The CDR3 bases are TGTGCCAGCAGCTTGAGAGGGGGCGGTGGAAACACCATATATTTT. Translating it yields CASSLRGGGGNTIYF. The chain combines TRBV5-6 with TRBJ1-3; 7 nucleotides align to TRBD1. V was pared by 1 base and J by 3 bases, with 4 bases of the junction left unmatched. The germline CDR1 and CDR2 sequences are SGHDT and YYEEEE. This CDR3 comprises 15 residues.